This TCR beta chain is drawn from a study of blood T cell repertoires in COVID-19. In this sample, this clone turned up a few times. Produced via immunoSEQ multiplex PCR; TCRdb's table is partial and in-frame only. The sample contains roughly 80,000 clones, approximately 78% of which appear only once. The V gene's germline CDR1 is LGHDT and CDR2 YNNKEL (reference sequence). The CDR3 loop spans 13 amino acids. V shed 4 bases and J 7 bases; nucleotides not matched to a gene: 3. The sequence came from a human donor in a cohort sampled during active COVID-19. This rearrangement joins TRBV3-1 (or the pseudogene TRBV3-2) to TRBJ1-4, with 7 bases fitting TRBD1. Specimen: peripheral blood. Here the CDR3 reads CASSRGQLEKLFF. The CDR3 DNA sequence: TGTGCCAGCAGCCGGGGACAGCTTGAAAAACTGTTTTTT.